Presented here are 3 T cell receptor beta chains from one specimen sequenced in a study. Libraries were prepared by immunoSEQ multiplex PCR; TCRdb keeps only in-frame clonotypes and omits some of them. Of 60,000 to 85,000 clones listed, around 93% are singletons. The sample was PBMCs. Source of these receptors: a man between 40 and 49 years old with rheumatoid arthritis.

CDR3 residues: CASSSPGQKNYEQYF. CDR3 coding DNA: TGTGCCAGCAGCTCCCCGGGACAGAAAAACTACGAGCAGTACTTC. The gene calls are TRBV7-3 and TRBJ2-7, with TRBD1 matching 7 bases. Trimming removed 4 bases from V and 3 bases from J; junction bases left unmatched: 9. Germline CDR1 SGHTA, CDR2 FQGTGA. The CDR3 runs 15 residues.

V and J are TRBV7-3 and TRBJ2-7; 9 nucleotides match TRBD1. Trimming at V came to 5 bases and at J to 2 bases, leaving 10 bases not matched to a gene. This CDR3 has 16 residues. Germline CDR1 and CDR2: SGHTA and FQGTGA. The CDR3 DNA reads as TGTGCCAGCAGCCTATCTGGGACAGGGAATCCCTACGAGCAGTACTTC. Its translation is CASSLSGTGNPYEQYF.

The chain is built from TRBV7-3 and TRBJ1-5; 7 nucleotides line up with TRBD1. The CDR3 consists of 14 residues. The V segment lost 4 bases and the J segment 1 base; nucleotides outside the gene matches: 1. Germline CDR1 reads SGHTA; CDR2 reads FQGTGA. The chain's CDR3 is CASSSTGSNQPQHF. The CDR3 DNA follows: TGTGCCAGCAGCTCGACAGGGAGCAATCAGCCCCAGCATTTT.